The sample holds a few counts of the clone carrying this T cell receptor (beta chain). Its target is not known. Since all of the isolated RNA was reverse transcribed, expressed TCRB transcripts were what got sequenced. Only in-frame clones appear in the TCRdb table, and some are missing; sequencing was by immunoSEQ multiplex PCR. The sample has a few hundred thousand clones, approximately 11% seen once. The source of the sample is a study of beta chain features in type 1 diabetes. Whole-study results and caveats: Patients with type 1 diabetes showed fewer VDJ junction insertions and more deletions. Comparison showed that naive, central memory and Treg TCRB repertoires appeared more similar among patients than among healthy donors.

Via the markers CD45RO/CCR7/CD25/CD127/CD95/CD27, stem cell-like memory, regulatory, central memory and naive CD4+ cells were sorted. The authors obtained over 95% purity in all sorted populations. Germline CDR1 is SEHNR and CDR2 is FQNEAQ (reference sequence). Trimming cost V 2 bases and J 3 bases; bases outside gene matches: 12. This CDR3 is built from 18 residues. Sample: naive CD4+ T cells from blood. The sequence came from a woman in her twenties or thirties in good health. This sequence joins TRBV7-9 and TRBJ2-1; the match to TRBD2 covers 8 bases. The CDR3 here is CASSLLRASGSFYNEQFF. The CDR3 DNA is TGTGCCAGCAGCTTATTGCGGGCTAGCGGGTCCTTCTACAATGAGCAGTTCTTC. The whole variable domain, filled in from reference TRBV7-9 and TRBJ2-1, reads DTGVSQNPRHKITKRGQNVTFRCDPISEHNRLYWYRQTLGQGPEFLTYFQNEAQLEKSRLLSDRFSAERPKGSFSTLEIQRTEQGDSAMYLCASSLLRASGSFYNEQFFGPGTRLTVL.